This paragraph reports one TCR beta chain. Its antigen is not identified. A read error may account for a junction end that differs from germline. The length of the CDR3 is 15 residues. These data are taken from a study of tumor-infiltrating lymphocytes in primary liver carcinoma. General study points: It was in tumors, not blood, that the top-250-clone fraction was significantly higher (p = 0.039). Whereas tumor region pairs overlapped more, tumor-adjacent and tumor-blood pairs overlapped less.

The researchers produced TCR beta cDNA from approximately 550 ng total RNA with a constant-region primer. Three-round nested multiplex PCR performed with slightly modified ARM-PCR produced the TCR beta libraries. Each of the first two PCR rounds ran roughly 9 cycles with TRBV1-TRBV30 forward and C-beta reverse primers. One entry per CDR3 protein, called by TCRdb with MiXCR from the multiplex PCR reads. The data contain about 99,000 distinct CDR3 sequences, around 63% of them seen just once; the ten biggest clones take up over 9%. Taking about 17-31 mg of unsorted bulk tissue, the authors co-extracted RNA and DNA.

The chain recombines TRBV6-7 with TRBJ2-1; maybe TRBD2 (5 bases). TRBV6-7 is an ORF, with its function uncertain. This sequence was found in a woman aged 55-75 years with primary liver carcinoma and hepatitis B virus infection. The sample comprised liver tumor tissue from sampling region 5. Subset here: tumor region T5, tumor centre. CDR3 loop: CANSLSNGNYNEQFF. The CDR3 nucleotides are TGTGCCAACAGTTTGAGTAACGGGAACTACAATGAGCAGTTCTTC.